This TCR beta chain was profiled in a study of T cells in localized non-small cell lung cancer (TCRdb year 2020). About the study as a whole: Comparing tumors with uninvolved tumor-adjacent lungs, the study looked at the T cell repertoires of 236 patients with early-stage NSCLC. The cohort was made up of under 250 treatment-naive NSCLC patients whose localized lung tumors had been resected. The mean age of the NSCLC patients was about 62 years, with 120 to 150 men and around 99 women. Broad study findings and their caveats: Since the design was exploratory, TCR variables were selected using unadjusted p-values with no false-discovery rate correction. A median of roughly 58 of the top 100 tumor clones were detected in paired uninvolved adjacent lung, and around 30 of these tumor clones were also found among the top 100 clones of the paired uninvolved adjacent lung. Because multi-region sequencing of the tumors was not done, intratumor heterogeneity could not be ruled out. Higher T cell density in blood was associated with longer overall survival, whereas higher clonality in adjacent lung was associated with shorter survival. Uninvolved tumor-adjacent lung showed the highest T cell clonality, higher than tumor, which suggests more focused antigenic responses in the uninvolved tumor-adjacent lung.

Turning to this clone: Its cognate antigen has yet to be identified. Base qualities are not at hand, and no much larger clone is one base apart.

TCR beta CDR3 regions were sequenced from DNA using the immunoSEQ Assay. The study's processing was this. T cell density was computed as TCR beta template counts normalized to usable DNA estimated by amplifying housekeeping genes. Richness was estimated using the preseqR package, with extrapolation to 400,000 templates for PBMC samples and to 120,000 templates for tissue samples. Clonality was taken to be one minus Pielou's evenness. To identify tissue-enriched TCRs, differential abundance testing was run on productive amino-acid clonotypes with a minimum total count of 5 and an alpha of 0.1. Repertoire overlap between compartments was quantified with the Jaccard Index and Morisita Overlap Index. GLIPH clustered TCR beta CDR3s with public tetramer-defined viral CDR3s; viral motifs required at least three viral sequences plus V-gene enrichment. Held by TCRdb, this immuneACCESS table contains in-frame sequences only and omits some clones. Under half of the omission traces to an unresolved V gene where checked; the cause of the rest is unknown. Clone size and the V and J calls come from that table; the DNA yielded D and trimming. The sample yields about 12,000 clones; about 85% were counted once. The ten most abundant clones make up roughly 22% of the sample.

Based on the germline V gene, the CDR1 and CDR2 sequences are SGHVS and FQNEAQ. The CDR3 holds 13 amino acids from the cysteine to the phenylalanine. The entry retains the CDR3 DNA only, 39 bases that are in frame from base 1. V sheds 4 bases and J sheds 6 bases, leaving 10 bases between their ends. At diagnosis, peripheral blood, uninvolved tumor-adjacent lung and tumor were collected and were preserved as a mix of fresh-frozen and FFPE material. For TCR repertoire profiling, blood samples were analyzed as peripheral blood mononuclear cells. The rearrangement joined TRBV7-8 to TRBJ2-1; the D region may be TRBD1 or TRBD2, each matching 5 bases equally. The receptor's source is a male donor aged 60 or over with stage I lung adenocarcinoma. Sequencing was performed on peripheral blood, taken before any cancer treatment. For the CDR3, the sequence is CASSSRGPNEQFF. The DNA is TGTGCCAGCAGCTCAAGGGGACCCAATGAGCAGTTCTTC.